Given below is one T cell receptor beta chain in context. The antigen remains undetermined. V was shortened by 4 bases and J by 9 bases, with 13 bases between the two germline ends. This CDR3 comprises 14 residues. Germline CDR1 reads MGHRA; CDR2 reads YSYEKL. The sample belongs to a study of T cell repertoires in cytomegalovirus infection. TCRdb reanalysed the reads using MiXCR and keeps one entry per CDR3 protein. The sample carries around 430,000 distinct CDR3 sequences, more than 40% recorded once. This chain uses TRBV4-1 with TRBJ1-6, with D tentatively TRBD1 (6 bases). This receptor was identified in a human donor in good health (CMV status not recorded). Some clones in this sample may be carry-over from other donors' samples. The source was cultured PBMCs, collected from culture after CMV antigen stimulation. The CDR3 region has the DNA TGCGCCAGCAGCCGCCTAGGGGGTGGTTCACCCCTCCACTTT. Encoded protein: CASSRLGGGSPLHF.